This T cell receptor beta chain appears in the sequencing data of a study of T cell changes during pregnancy in multiple sclerosis. The assay was immunoSEQ multiplex PCR, and TCRdb's table has in-frame clones only and misses some. Among 100,000 or so clones listed, 90% to 95% were seen once. Germline trimming cut 5 bases from V and 3 bases from J; bases unmatched to any gene: 0. From germline, CDR1 is LNHDA and CDR2 SQIVND (reference sequence). CDR3 size: 14 residues. The sequence derives from a female donor with multiple sclerosis, enrolled in a pregnancy study. Sample: peripheral blood, taken before pregnancy. V gene TRBV19 combines with J gene TRBJ2-3, with TRBD2 matching 12 bases. CDR3 region: CASSGTSGTDTQYF. CDR3 nucleotide sequence: TGTGCCAGTAGTGGGACTAGCGGGACAGATACGCAGTATTTT.